This T cell receptor beta chain was found in a study of CDR3 diversity in severe acne. V lost 3 bases, J lost 4 bases, and 6 bases stayed unmatched. CDR1 SGHRS and CDR2 YFSETQ come from the germline V gene. This CDR3 is built from 14 residues. About this clonotype: A much larger clonotype is one base distant, so this may be a read error.

TCRdb passed the PCR reads through MiXCR, listing each CDR3 protein once. This sample yields roughly 81,000 distinct CDR3 sequences, of which around 50% are seen a single time; about 9.5% belongs to the top ten. The V call is TRBV5-1, the J call TRBJ2-5; 7 bases fit TRBD1. The sequencing input was blood. The sequence was collected from a male donor in good health, serving as a control. CDR3 DNA sequence: TGCGCCAGCAGCTCGCGCCCAGGGGGAGAGACCCAGTACTTC. This sequence encodes CASSSRPGGETQYF.